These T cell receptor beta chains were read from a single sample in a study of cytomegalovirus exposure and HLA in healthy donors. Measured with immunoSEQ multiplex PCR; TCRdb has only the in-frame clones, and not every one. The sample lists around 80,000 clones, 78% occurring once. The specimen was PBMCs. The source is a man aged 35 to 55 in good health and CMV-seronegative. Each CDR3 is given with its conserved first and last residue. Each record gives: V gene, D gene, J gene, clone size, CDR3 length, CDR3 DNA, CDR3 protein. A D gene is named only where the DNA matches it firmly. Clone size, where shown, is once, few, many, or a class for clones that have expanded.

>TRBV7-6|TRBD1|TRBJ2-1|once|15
TGTGCCAGCAGCCCAGGACAGGGGACCTACAATGAGCAGTTCTTC
CASSPGQGTYNEQFF
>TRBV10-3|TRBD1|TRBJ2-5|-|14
TGTGCCATCAGTCCCCAAGGACAGGGAGAGACCCAGTACTTC
CAISPQGQGETQYF
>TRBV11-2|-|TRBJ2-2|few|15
TGTGCCAGCAGCTTTAGCGTGTCGAACACCGGGGAGCTGTTTTTT
CASSFSVSNTGELFF
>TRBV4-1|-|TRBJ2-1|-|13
TGCGCCAGCAGCCATTCAGAAGCGGATGGGCAGTTCTTC
CASSHSEADGQFF
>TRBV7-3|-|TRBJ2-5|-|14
TGTGCCAGCAGCCGACGGACTGTACAAGAGACCCAGTACTTC
CASSRRTVQETQYF
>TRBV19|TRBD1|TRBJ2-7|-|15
TGTGCCAGTAGTCGCGGACAGGGGGCTTACTACGAGCAGTACTTC
CASSRGQGAYYEQYF
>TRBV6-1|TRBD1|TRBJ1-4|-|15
TGTGCCAGCAGTGACAACAGGGGCTCTAATGAAAAACTGTTTTTT
CASSDNRGSNEKLFF
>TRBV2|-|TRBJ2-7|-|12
TGTGCCAGCTATACGGTATCCTACGAGCAGTACTTC
CASYTVSYEQYF
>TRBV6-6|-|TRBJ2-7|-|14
TGTGCCAGCAGTTACTCAAAGGGAGGCTACGAGCAGTACTTC
CASSYSKGGYEQYF
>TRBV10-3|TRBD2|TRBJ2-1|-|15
TGTGCCATCAACCCTAGCGGGAGGGCCTACAATGAGCAGTTCTTC
CAINPSGRAYNEQFF
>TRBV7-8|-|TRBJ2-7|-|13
TGTGCCAGCAGCCCGGATAGCCTTTACGAGCAGTACTTC
CASSPDSLYEQYF
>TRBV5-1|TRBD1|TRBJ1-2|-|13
TGCGCCAGCAGTTTGGGGGACAGAAATGGCTACACCTTC
CASSLGDRNGYTF
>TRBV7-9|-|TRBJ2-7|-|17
TGTGCCAGCAGCTTAGCCGGGAGTGGAAAAAGGGACTACGAGCAGTACTTC
CASSLAGSGKRDYEQYF
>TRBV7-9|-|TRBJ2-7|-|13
TGTGCCAGCAGCTTAAACGCCGTGGCCGAGCAGTACTTC
CASSLNAVAEQYF
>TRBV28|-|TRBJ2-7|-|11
TGTGCCAGCAGTTTACGGTGGGAGCAGTACTTC
CASSLRWEQYF
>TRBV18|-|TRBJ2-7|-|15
TGTGCCAGCTCACCCCCGACCGTAGCCTCCTACGAGCAGTACTTC
CASSPPTVASYEQYF
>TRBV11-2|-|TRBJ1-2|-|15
TGTGCCAGCAGCTTAGATCGCACAGGAGGGTATGGCTACACCTTC
CASSLDRTGGYGYTF
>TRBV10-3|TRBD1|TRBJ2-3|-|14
TGTGCCATCAGTAGGACAGGGGGAACAGATACGCAGTATTTT
CAISRTGGTDTQYF
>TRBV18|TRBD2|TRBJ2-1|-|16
TGTGCCAGCTCACCAGGACTAGCCCGAACTTACAATGAGCAGTTCTTC
CASSPGLARTYNEQFF
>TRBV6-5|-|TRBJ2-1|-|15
TGTGCCAGCAGCACCTCGCCGGGAGCGGGACACGAGCAGTTCTTC
CASSTSPGAGHEQFF
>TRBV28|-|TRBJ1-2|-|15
TGTGCCAGCAGTTCCCCAGACAGAAATTACTATGGCTACACCTTC
CASSSPDRNYYGYTF
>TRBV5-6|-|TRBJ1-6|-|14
TGTGCCAGCAGCCCCGGACAGCGAAATTCACCCCTCCACTTT
CASSPGQRNSPLHF
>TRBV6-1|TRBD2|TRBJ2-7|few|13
TGTGCCAGCATTCTGGGGGGAGGGGACGAGCAGTACTTC
CASILGGGDEQYF
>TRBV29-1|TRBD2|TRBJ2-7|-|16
TGCAGCGTGGCGGGACTAGCGGGACAAAAACTACTCGAGCAGTACTTC
CSVAGLAGQKLLEQYF
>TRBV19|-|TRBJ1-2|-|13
TGTGCCAGTACCCTCACGCTAAACTATGGCTACACCTTC
CASTLTLNYGYTF
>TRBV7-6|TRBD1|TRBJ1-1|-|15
TGTGCCAGCAGCACCCTGGACAGGGTGAACACTGAAGCTTTCTTT
CASSTLDRVNTEAFF
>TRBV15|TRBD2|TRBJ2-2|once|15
TGTGCCACCAGCACTCGGGGGGCGAACACCGGGGAGCTGTTTTTT
CATSTRGANTGELFF
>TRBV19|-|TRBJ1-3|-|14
TGTGCCACCTCGTCCGGTGGGCCAGGAAACACCATATATTTT
CATSSGGPGNTIYF
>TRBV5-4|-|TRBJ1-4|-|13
TGTGCCAGCAGCTTGAGGGGGAATGAAAAACTGTTTTTT
CASSLRGNEKLFF
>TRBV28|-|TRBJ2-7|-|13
TGTGCCAGCAGTCATACAAGGGGTCGGGAGCAGTACTTC
CASSHTRGREQYF
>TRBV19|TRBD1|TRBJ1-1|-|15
TGTGCCAGTAGTATTGGACAGGGGGTGGGCACTGAAGCTTTCTTT
CASSIGQGVGTEAFF
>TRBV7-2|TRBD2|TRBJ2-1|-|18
TGTGCCAGCAGCTTACCTAGCGGGAGGGCCCGGTTTCCCAATGAGCAGTTCTTC
CASSLPSGRARFPNEQFF
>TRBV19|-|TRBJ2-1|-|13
TGTGCCAGTAGTCTCAGACACCTCAATGAGCAGTTCTTC
CASSLRHLNEQFF
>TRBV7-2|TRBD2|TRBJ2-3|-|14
TGTGCCGCCACGACTGGCGGGAGAGCAGATACGCAGTATTTT
CAATTGGRADTQYF
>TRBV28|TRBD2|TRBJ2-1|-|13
TGTGCCAGCAGTTCTAGCGGGAGAGGTGAGCAGTTCTTC
CASSSSGRGEQFF
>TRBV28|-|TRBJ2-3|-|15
TGTGCCAGCAGCCGACCCGGGACTTTCACAGATACGCAGTATTTT
CASSRPGTFTDTQYF